Sequencing of this T cell receptor beta chain was carried out in a study of CD8+CD57+ T cells in acquired aplastic anemia (dated by TCRdb to between 2017 and 2018). Broadly, across the study: Extracted DNA from sorted CD4+ and CD8+ cells averaged around 3.3 ug, ranging from roughly 0.19 to 27.4 ug. For healthy donor samples, the average read count was about 10 million for CD4+ cells and around 12 million for CD8+ cells.

Genomic DNA was used as template for profiling of TCR beta VDJ combinations and CDR3 sequences. An Illumina HiSeq 2000 was the platform used for TCR repertoire sequencing. As for the authors' bioinformatics: Repertoire assessment relied on Simpson's diversity index, CDR3 size and DJ length profiles, and TRBV/TRBJ rearrangement plots. The immunodominant clone was defined as the most abundant DNA sequence in deep sequencing data. CDR3 amino acid sequences were screened for sharing across subjects and were compared with published repertoires and the VDJdb database. Using fastp at Q25 and MiXCR, TCRdb reprocessed the public reads and kept productive beta chains. Here each entry gathers all rows of one CDR3 protein and keeps the most common genes and DNA. TCRdb's processing, not the authors' own work, is the source of the V and J calls. This sample gives 62,000 or so distinct CDR3 sequences in total; approximately 54% of them show up just once. The top ten constitute about 8.3% of the sample.

The study deep-sequenced TCR repertoires of sorted CD4+ and CD8+ blood T cells from severe aplastic anemia patients and healthy subjects. Ficoll-Paque density gradient centrifugation was used to isolate peripheral blood mononuclear cells. CD4+ and CD8+ T cells were sorted by FACS or magnetic beads before DNA extraction. What the authors observed across the whole study: Patients and healthy controls showed no significant difference in CD8+ Simpson's diversity (P=0.060). Roughly 30 CD8+ CDR3 sequences were shared between patients and controls but appeared highly expressed in patients and within their immunodominant clones.

This clonotype has a count of ten or more. What this receptor recognizes is not known. Base qualities are missing; no much larger clone stands one base away. The CDR3 starts with the cysteine, ends with the phenylalanine, and has 18 residues. Just the 54-base CDR3 DNA is kept, in frame starting at base 1. Via the germline V gene (reference sequence), CDR1 is DFQATT and CDR2 SNEGSKA. V ends up 1 base short and J 3 bases short, with an unmatched junction base count of 9. The sample consisted of sorted CD4+, CD8+, or CD8+CD57+ T cells (not recorded which) from PBMCs. In this chain, TRBV20-1 is recombined with TRBJ2-3, with 14 bases matching TRBD2. The clonotype originates from a human donor in good health, serving as a control. The nucleotide sequence reads as follows: TGCAGTGCTAGAGCGGGGACTAGCGGGGGCTGGCGAACAGATACGCAGTATTTT. Its coded protein is CSARAGTSGGWRTDTQYF.